The 17 T cell receptor beta chains presented below share a single source sample, sequenced in a study of shared clonotypes between healthy human individuals. Method: immunoSEQ multiplex PCR; TCRdb's copy keeps in-frame clones and lacks some. The sample lists about 380,000 clones, about 97% occurring once. Sequenced input: memory CD8+ T cells sorted from blood. Subset: CD45RO+ cells pooled with CCR7-negative TemRA cells. These receptors originate from a man aged 25-40 years in good health.

This chain links TRBV23-1 with TRBJ2-7, with D unclear. TRBV23-1 is sorted into the ORF group, with uncertain function. This CDR3 is built from 13 residues. Deletions cut 4 bases from V and 3 bases from J, with 10 bases between. The CDR3 here is CASSPDGYYEQYF. CDR3 DNA: TGCGCCAGCAGTCCGGACGGTTACTACGAGCAGTACTTC.

This clone has only one observation. V gene TRBV10-2 combines with J gene TRBJ1-3; no reliable D call. This CDR3 is 14 amino acids long. Looked up from germline, CDR1 is WSHSY and CDR2 is SAAADI. Trimming stripped 3 bases from V and 0 bases from J, with 6 bases between. The CDR3 sequence: CASSDLFSGNTIYF. Here the CDR3 DNA reads TGCGCCAGCAGTGACTTATTCTCTGGAAACACCATATATTTT.

The V call is TRBV7-9, the J call TRBJ1-3; no clear D. The CDR3 extends over 17 amino acids. V was clipped by 5 bases and J by 0 bases, with 17 bases between them. The germline CDR1 and CDR2 sequences are SEHNR and FQNEAQ (reference sequence). The DNA of the CDR3 is TGTGCCAGCAGCCCCCCCCTGGCTAGCTCCTCTGGAAACACCATATATTTT. It codes for CASSPPLASSSGNTIYF.

The chain's CDR3 is CASSHAQGAPSGANVLTF. CDR3 bases: TGTGCCAGCAGCCACGCACAGGGGGCGCCCTCTGGGGCCAACGTCCTGACTTTC. The chain combines TRBV4-2 with TRBJ2-6; TRBD1 aligns across 9 bases. Germline CDR1 LGHNA, CDR2 YNFKEQ. The length of the CDR3 is 18 residues. With 3 bases clipped from V and 0 bases from J, the junction kept 6 bases outside the gene matches.

The chain has TRBV7-6 and TRBJ1-2; TRBD1 might be the D (5 bases). The CDR3 is made up of 13 amino acids. The V and J ends lost 0 bases and 8 bases respectively, with 10 bases between them. Germline V CDR1 and CDR2: SGHVS, FNYEAQ. CDR3 amino acids: CASSLAVGGGYTF. Here the CDR3 DNA reads TGTGCCAGCAGCTTAGCGGTGGGGGGAGGCTACACCTTC.

V gene TRBV7-9 combines with J gene TRBJ2-7, with 7 bases that match TRBD1. The CDR3 length is 13 residues. Germline V CDR1 and CDR2: SEHNR, FQNEAQ (reference sequence). V shed 2 bases and J 5 bases; nucleotides not matched to a gene: 3. CDR3 sequence: CASSLPTGDEQYF. The CDR3, as DNA: TGTGCCAGCAGCTTACCTACAGGGGACGAGCAGTACTTC.

The count of this clone is one. Additional DNA sequences in this sample encode the identical CDR3. V and J are TRBV11-2 and TRBJ2-3; 8 bases map to TRBD2. Losses at the gene ends were 3 bases for V and 10 bases for J; bases not matched to a gene: 9. Germline V gives CDR1 SGHAT, CDR2 FQNNGV. This CDR3 spans 14 amino acids. CDR3: CASSLLRGRLAQYF. The CDR3 DNA follows: TGTGCCAGCAGCTTGCTTCGCGGGAGGCTCGCGCAGTATTTT.

The CDR3 protein is CAWSVYPNTGELFF. For the CDR3, the DNA is TGTGCCTGGAGTGTATACCCGAACACCGGGGAGCTGTTTTTT. This chain links TRBV30 with TRBJ2-2; D remains ambiguous. The V gene's germline CDR1 is GTSNPN and CDR2 SVGIG (reference sequence). Trimming removed 0 bases at V and 0 bases at J, with 5 bases between. The CDR3 is 14 amino acids.

The J gene is TRBJ2-7, the V gene TRBV9; 8 nucleotides line up with TRBD2. After removal of 0 bases from V and 4 bases from J, the junction contained 6 bases not matched to a gene. Per germline, CDR1 SGDLS and CDR2 YYNGEE. The CDR3 consists of 15 residues. Here the CDR3 reads CASSVGGTREYEQYF. The CDR3 DNA reads as TGTGCCAGCAGCGTAGGGGGGACTAGAGAGTACGAGCAGTACTTC.

The chain is built from TRBV25-1 and TRBJ1-3, with no clear D. Germline lookup yields CDR1 MGHDK and CDR2 SYGVNS. This CDR3 comprises 14 residues. V lost 2 bases, J lost 2 bases, and 7 bases lay in between. CDR3 amino acids: CASSEPGTGNTIYF. The CDR3 DNA is TGTGCCAGCAGTGAACCGGGGACTGGAAACACCATATATTTT.

This clone was recorded only once. The rearrangement joins TRBV2 to TRBJ1-1; D possibly corresponds to TRBD1 (6 bases). CDR3 size: 14 residues. Germline CDR1 reads SNHLY; CDR2 reads FYNNEI. V dropped 4 bases and J dropped 4 bases, with 13 bases sitting between them. CDR3 sequence (DNA): TGTGCCAGCAGTGCAGAGACAGGAGTCACTGAAGCTTTCTTT. This translates into CASSAETGVTEAFF.

This clone was counted a single time. This rearrangement joins TRBV23-1 to TRBJ1-4; D possibly corresponds to TRBD1 (6 bases). Being an ORF, TRBV23-1 has a function that is uncertain. The CDR3 consists of 14 residues. Trimming cost V 6 bases and J 4 bases, with 12 bases left between them. The CDR3 nucleotides are TGCGCCAGCAGGAACCGGGACAATAATGAAAAACTGTTTTTT. Protein sequence: CASRNRDNNEKLFF.

This chain links TRBV9 with TRBJ2-2; possibly TRBD1 for D (6 bases). Germline assignment: CDR1 SGDLS and CDR2 YYNGEE. The CDR3 consists of 14 residues. V lost 0 bases, J lost 4 bases, and 7 bases lay in between. The CDR3 loop reads CASSVGGRTGELFF. CDR3 in DNA: TGTGCCAGCAGCGTAGGGGGGCGCACCGGGGAGCTGTTTTTT.

The chain employs TRBV7-8 and TRBJ1-2; D uncertain. V was pared by 1 base and J by 3 bases, with 15 bases between. The CDR3 is made up of 16 amino acids. From germline, CDR1 is SGHVS and CDR2 FQNEAQ. The CDR3 here is CASSLDYTGWDYGYTF. As DNA, the CDR3 is TGTGCCAGCAGCTTAGATTATACGGGGTGGGACTATGGCTACACCTTC.

The rearrangement uses TRBV28 and TRBJ2-1; 9 bases line up with TRBD2. The CDR3 length is 15 residues. Trimming removed 4 bases from V and 5 bases from J; junction bases left unmatched: 6. Germline values: CDR1 MDHEN, CDR2 SYDVKM. This chain's CDR3 is CASSSSTSGNNEQFF. CDR3 nucleotides: TGTGCCAGCAGTTCCTCGACTAGCGGAAACAATGAGCAGTTCTTC.

The chain combines TRBV15 with TRBJ2-7; D tentatively reads TRBD1 or TRBD2 (5 bases each). The CDR3 totals 15 residues. In germline, CDR1 is LNHNV, CDR2 YYDKDF (reference sequence). V was trimmed by 3 bases and J by 2 bases, leaving 14 bases between them. The CDR3 sequence is CATSRAFGTAYEQYF. CDR3 DNA sequence: TGTGCCACCAGCAGGGCCTTTGGGACCGCCTACGAGCAGTACTTC.

The chain combines TRBV29-1 with TRBJ2-3, with unresolved D. The CDR3 spans 13 residues. V lost 2 bases and J 2 bases, leaving 8 bases between the germline ends. CDR1 is SQVTM, CDR2 ANQGSEA, per germline. The CDR3: CSVESRYTDTQYF. CDR3 DNA: TGCAGCGTTGAAAGTCGGTACACAGATACGCAGTATTTT.